Following are 6 T cell receptor beta chains from one sample sequenced in a study of OX40 agonist ivuxolimab in advanced cancers. TCRdb's table, derived via immunoSEQ multiplex PCR, lists solely in-frame clones and lacks some. The table lists about 69,000 clones, 84% of them singletons. The sequences come from CD4+ or CD8+ T cells sorted from blood, collected in a trial of the OX40 agonist ivuxolimab. These receptors originate from an adult with an advanced solid tumor such as melanoma, head and neck, liver or kidney cancer.

This clone was recorded at least ten times. The chain joins TRBV2 to TRBJ2-1; tentative D call: TRBD1 (6 bases). This CDR3 is built from 15 residues. The germline gives CDR1 SNHLY, CDR2 FYNNEI. The V end lost 4 bases, the J end lost 0 bases, and 10 bases lay between the germline ends. CDR3 region: CASSGGGSSYNEQFF. CDR3 nucleotide sequence: TGTGCCAGCAGTGGAGGGGGAAGCTCCTACAATGAGCAGTTCTTC.

The chain joins TRBV4-1 to TRBJ1-2; no clear D. The germline V gene encodes CDR1 MGHRA and CDR2 YSYEKL. This CDR3 has 17 amino acids. V gave up 5 bases and J gave up 0 bases, with 19 bases separating them. CDR3 loop: CASSLKASDGANYGYTF. The CDR3 bases are TGCGCCAGCAGCTTAAAGGCGTCAGACGGAGCTAACTATGGCTACACCTTC.

This chain uses TRBV7-9 with TRBJ2-2; tentatively, D is TRBD2 (5 bases). Trimming took 5 bases from V and 6 from J, leaving 13 bases between them. The germline V gene has CDR1 SEHNR and CDR2 FQNEAQ (reference sequence). There are 14 residues in the CDR3. CDR3 sequence reads: CASSNPDWAGELFF. For the CDR3, the DNA is TGTGCCAGCAGCAACCCGGACTGGGCCGGGGAGCTGTTTTTT. The complete variable domain, with remaining parts taken from reference TRBV7-9 and TRBJ2-2, reads DTGVSQNPRHKITKRGQNVTFRCDPISEHNRLYWYRQTLGQGPEFLTYFQNEAQLEKSRLLSDRFSAERPKGSFSTLEIQRTEQGDSAMYLCASSNPDWAGELFFGEGSRLTVL.

J is TRBJ2-1 and V is TRBV7-9, with D hard to call. Germline loops: CDR1 SEHNR, CDR2 FQNEAQ (reference sequence). Trimming took 5 bases from V and 7 from J, leaving 9 bases between them. The CDR3 covers 12 residues. CDR3 sequence: CASSPIRNEQFF. CDR3 coding DNA: TGTGCCAGCAGCCCCATAAGGAATGAGCAGTTCTTC.

Concerning this clone itself: The junction shows a germline mismatch at one end, possibly a read error. V and J are TRBV7-7 and TRBJ2-7, with 7 bases matching TRBD1. The CDR3 length is 15 residues. Germline values: CDR1 SSHAT, CDR2 FNYEAQ (reference sequence). Written as DNA, the CDR3 is TGTGCTAGCAGCCCTAGGACAGGACCCTCCTACGAGCAGTACTTC. Encoded protein: CASSPRTGPSYEQYF.

The rearrangement links TRBV5-1 to TRBJ2-2; a weak D match, TRBD1 (6 bases). The length of the CDR3 is 17 residues. The ends were cut back, 3 bases at V and 3 bases at J, with 18 bases in the middle. In germline, CDR1 is SGHRS, CDR2 YFSETQ. CDR3 DNA: TGCGCCAGCAGCTCCCGGGACATACTTGGGGACACCGGGGAGCTGTTTTTT. This encodes CASSSRDILGDTGELFF. Combining the CDR3 with reference TRBV5-1 and TRBJ2-2 gives the whole variable domain KAGVTQTPRYLIKTRGQQVTLSCSPISGHRSVSWYQQTPGQGLQFLFEYFSETQRNKGNFPGRFSGRQFSNSRSEMNVSTLELGDSALYLCASSSRDILGDTGELFFGEGSRLTVL.